One TCR beta chain is described in this entry. The source of the sample is a study of blood T cell repertoires in COVID-19. Study context: From the United States, Italy and Spain came samples of acute and convalescent COVID-19.

The germline gives CDR1 SGHRS, CDR2 YFSETQ. The V and J ends lost 0 bases and 8 bases respectively, with 14 bases between them. The CDR3 is 15 amino acids. Authors' data handling: Cell counts per sample came from amplifying reference gene primers. Assay used: immunoSEQ multiplex PCR; TCRdb lists only in-frame clones, some missing. Clone size and the V and J calls come from that table; the DNA yielded D and trimming. The sample yields roughly 220,000 clones, roughly 80% seen once. The chain links TRBV5-1 to TRBJ1-4, with D perhaps matching TRBD1 (6 bases). Sequencing was done on a sample of peripheral blood. This receptor was identified in a man aged 25 to 40 with active or convalescent COVID-19. The CDR3 protein is CASSLARQGPEKLFF. In DNA, the CDR3 is TGCGCCAGCAGCTTGGCTCGGCAGGGGCCCGAAAAACTGTTTTTT.